This T cell receptor beta chain was profiled in a study of blood T cell repertoires in COVID-19. In the authors' methods: For nucleated cells, counts were estimated from reference gene primer amplification. The table came from immunoSEQ multiplex PCR; TCRdb's copy has only in-frame clones and leaves some out. V and J calls and clone size are given by that table; D and trimming were obtained from the DNA. The sample lists hundreds of thousands of clones, more than 75% occurring once. The CDR3 is 15 residues long. V was trimmed by 2 bases and J by 0 bases, leaving 11 bases between them. Germline V gene data show CDR1 as LNHDA and CDR2 as SQIVND (reference sequence).

The chain carries TRBV19 and TRBJ2-7, with a tentative D call TRBD1 (6 bases). The sample consisted of peripheral blood. The sequence was obtained from a man between 35 and 55 years old with acute or convalescent COVID-19. CDR3 protein: CASSIRQANSYEQYF. CDR3 in DNA: TGTGCCAGTAGTATAAGACAGGCGAACTCCTACGAGCAGTACTTC.